Below are 2 T cell receptor beta chains sequenced from a single sample in a study of T cells in Graves' hyperthyroidism and ophthalmopathy. Amplified regions were TCR beta CDR3 sequences from RNA transcripts. Initially, a first-round RT-PCR of the TCR CDR3 employed the HTBI primer set. TCRdb independently ran MiXCR on the multiplex PCR reads; one entry per CDR3 protein. This table has 300,000 to 400,000 distinct CDR3 sequences, more than 11% appearing once. The sequenced sample consisted of blood. Every receptor here comes from a woman between 25 and 40 years old with Graves' hyperthyroidism.

This clonotype was seen at least ten times. The V and J genes are TRBV30 and TRBJ1-3, with no clear D. V lost 3 bases and J lost 0, with 9 bases in between. Germline CDR1 GTSNPN, CDR2 SVGIG (reference sequence). There are 14 residues in the CDR3. Here the CDR3 reads CAWSDTLSGNTIYF. Here the CDR3 DNA reads TGTGCCTGGAGCGACACCCTCTCTGGAAACACCATATATTTT. Full variable domain (missing parts from reference TRBV30 and TRBJ1-3): SQTIHQWPATLVQPVGSPLSLECTVEGTSNPNLYWYRQAAGRGLQLLFYSVGIGQISSEVPQNLSASRPQDRQFILSSKKLLLSDSGFYLCAWSDTLSGNTIYFGEGSWLTVV.

The rearrangement links TRBV27 to TRBJ2-6; 7 bases are shared with TRBD1. V shed 5 bases and J 2 bases; nucleotides not matched to a gene: 6. The CDR3 sequence is 16 residues long. Germline V gene lookup returns CDR1 MNHEY and CDR2 SMNVEV (reference sequence). CDR3 DNA sequence: TGTGCCAGCAGTACATACGACAGGGCTGGGGCCAACGTCCTGACTTTC. Residues: CASSTYDRAGANVLTF.